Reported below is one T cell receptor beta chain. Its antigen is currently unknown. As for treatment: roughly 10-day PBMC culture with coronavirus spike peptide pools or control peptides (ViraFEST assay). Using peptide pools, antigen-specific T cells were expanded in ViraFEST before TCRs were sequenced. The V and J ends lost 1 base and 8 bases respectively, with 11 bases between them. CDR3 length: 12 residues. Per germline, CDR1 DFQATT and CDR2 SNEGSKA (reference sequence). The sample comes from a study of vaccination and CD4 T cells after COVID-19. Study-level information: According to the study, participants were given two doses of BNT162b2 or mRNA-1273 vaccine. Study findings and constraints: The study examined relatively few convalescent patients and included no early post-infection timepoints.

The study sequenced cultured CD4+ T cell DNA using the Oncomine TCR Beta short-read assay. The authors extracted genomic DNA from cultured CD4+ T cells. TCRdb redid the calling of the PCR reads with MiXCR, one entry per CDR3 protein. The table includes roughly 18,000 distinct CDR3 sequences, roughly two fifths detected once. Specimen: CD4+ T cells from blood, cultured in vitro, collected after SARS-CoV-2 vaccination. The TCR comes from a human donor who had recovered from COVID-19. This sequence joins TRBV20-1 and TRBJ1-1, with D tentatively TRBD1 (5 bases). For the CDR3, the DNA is TGCAGTGCTAGAGGTTGGGGGAGGGAAGCTTTCTTT. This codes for CSARGWGREAFF.